A selection of T cell receptor beta chains follows, all from one sample in a study of blood T cells in healthy people across ages. TCRdb analysed the 5' RACE reads with MiXCR anew, one entry per CDR3 protein. The sample yields around 800,000 distinct CDR3 sequences, 40% to 50% seen once. Sequenced: blood. The origin of the receptors is a man aged 55 to 70 in good health. Both conserved end residues are part of each CDR3. A D gene is named only where the DNA matches it firmly. Size is omitted from some rows. Given values are once, few, many or a class for expanded clones.

v_gene	d_gene	j_gene	len	abundance	CDR3aa	CDR3nt
TRBV12-3/TRBV12-4	TRBD2	TRBJ2-1	14	many	CASSFSGGANEQFF	TGTGCCAGCAGTTTTAGCGGGGGGGCTAATGAGCAGTTCTTC
TRBV10-3	.	TRBJ2-7	16	few	CAISESTHGGDYEQYF	TGTGCCATCAGTGAGTCGACCCATGGGGGCGACTACGAGCAGTACTTC
TRBV25-1	.	TRBJ2-1	17	.	CASSEQGTPSSYNEQFF	TGTGCCAGCAGTGAGCAAGGGACACCGAGCTCCTACAATGAGCAGTTCTTC
TRBV6-5	.	TRBJ1-2	13	few	CASAVDGRGGYTF	TGTGCCAGCGCAGTTGACGGGAGGGGCGGCTACACCTTC
TRBV4-3	.	TRBJ1-1	15	many	CASSHQTGSVTEAFF	TGCGCCAGCAGCCACCAAACAGGGTCGGTAACTGAAGCTTTCTTT
TRBV10-3	TRBD1	TRBJ1-1	15	.	CAISGQAGFDTEAFF	TGTGCCATCAGCGGACAGGCGGGTTTTGACACTGAAGCTTTCTTT
TRBV6-1	.	TRBJ2-7	15	.	CASSEGYKRSYEQYF	TGTGCCAGCAGTGAAGGATATAAGAGGTCCTACGAGCAGTACTTC
TRBV12-3/TRBV12-4	.	TRBJ1-5	18	few	CASSLAGFRNIGIQPQHF	TGTGCCAGCAGTTTAGCAGGGTTTCGGAACATAGGCATTCAGCCCCAGCATTTT
TRBV7-9	.	TRBJ1-2	16	many	CASSLPGGWDNYGYTF	TGTGCCAGCAGTCTACCGGGGGGCTGGGATAACTATGGCTACACCTTC
TRBV20-1	.	TRBJ1-2	13	.	CSARGEGLIGYTF	TGCAGTGCTAGAGGGGAGGGATTAATTGGCTACACCTTC
TRBV7-2	.	TRBJ2-6	14	.	CASSFPVGANVLTF	TGTGCCAGCAGCTTCCCGGTTGGGGCCAACGTCCTGACTTTC
TRBV7-9	.	TRBJ1-2	17	.	CASSLEDIPGANYGYTF	TGTGCCAGCAGCTTAGAGGACATCCCAGGGGCTAACTATGGCTACACCTTC
TRBV6-5	.	TRBJ2-2	14	.	CASTSWGATGELFF	TGTGCCAGCACGAGTTGGGGGGCCACCGGGGAGCTGTTTTTT
TRBV4-2	TRBD2	TRBJ2-5	15	many	CASSQLGGGKETQYF	TGTGCCAGCAGCCAGCTTGGCGGGGGTAAAGAGACCCAGTACTTC
TRBV3-1	.	TRBJ2-3	14	.	CASSQGGASDTQYF	TGTGCCAGCAGCCAAGGGGGGGCATCAGATACGCAGTATTTT
TRBV24-1	TRBD1	TRBJ1-2	12	.	CATTGQRYGYTF	TGTGCCACCACGGGACAGAGATATGGCTACACCTTC
TRBV6-5	TRBD1	TRBJ2-6	16	.	CASSPDRSRGANVLTF	TGTGCCAGCAGTCCGGACAGGAGCCGGGGGGCCAACGTCCTGACTTTC
TRBV6-2/TRBV6-3	.	TRBJ1-2	12	.	CASSSTLYGYTF	TGTGCCAGCAGTTCTACGCTCTATGGCTACACCTTC
TRBV7-8	.	TRBJ2-7	15	.	CASSHRRGSYNEQYF	TGTGCCAGCAGCCACAGGAGGGGCTCCTACAATGAGCAGTACTTC
TRBV4-3	.	TRBJ2-7	15	.	CASSQDWTTNYEQYF	TGCGCCAGCAGCCAAGATTGGACAACCAACTACGAGCAGTACTTC
TRBV6-2/TRBV6-3	TRBD1	TRBJ2-7	17	few	CASSYSGFVGTGKEQYF	TGTGCCAGCAGTTACTCCGGGTTTGTCGGGACAGGGAAGGAGCAGTACTTC
TRBV6-5	TRBD1	TRBJ2-7	16	.	CASSRQGALSSYEQYF	TGTGCCAGCAGTCGACAGGGGGCTCTGAGCTCCTACGAGCAGTACTTC
TRBV7-2	TRBD1	TRBJ1-6	15	few	CASSARRDSNSPLHF	TGTGCCAGCAGCGCCCGGCGGGACAGTAATTCACCCCTCCACTTT
TRBV9	TRBD2	TRBJ2-7	16	.	CASSAGGMTATYEQYF	TGTGCCAGCAGCGCCGGGGGGATGACAGCAACCTACGAGCAGTACTTC
TRBV7-8	TRBD2	TRBJ2-7	18	.	CASSLSSSESGTTYEQYF	TGTGCCAGCAGCCTCAGCAGTTCCGAATCGGGGACTACCTACGAGCAGTACTTC
TRBV5-1	.	TRBJ2-3	15	.	CASSLEAVSLDTQYF	TGCGCCAGCAGCTTGGAGGCAGTTTCTTTGGATACGCAGTATTTT
TRBV12-3/TRBV12-4	.	TRBJ1-2	14	few	CASSLLGQNYGYTF	TGTGCCAGCAGTTTACTTGGCCAGAACTATGGCTACACCTTC
TRBV11-2	.	TRBJ2-3	15	few	CASSFLGGSTDTQYF	TGTGCCAGCAGCTTTTTGGGCGGCAGCACAGATACGCAGTATTTT
TRBV9	.	TRBJ2-5	16	.	CASSVGVRGGLETQYF	TGTGCCAGCAGCGTAGGGGTTAGGGGGGGCTTAGAGACCCAGTACTTC
TRBV5-1	.	TRBJ1-6	15	many	CASSLGYGQNSPLHF	TGCGCCAGCAGCTTGGGGTACGGACAGAATTCACCCCTCCACTTT
TRBV11-2	.	TRBJ2-1	17	.	CASSLVSFPGRNNEQFF	TGTGCCAGCAGCTTAGTGTCATTTCCAGGGCGTAACAATGAGCAGTTCTTC
TRBV5-1	TRBD1	TRBJ1-1	15	.	CASSSRTGSNTEAFF	TGCGCCAGCAGCTCACGGACAGGGTCGAACACTGAAGCTTTCTTT
TRBV20-1	TRBD2	TRBJ2-3	16	.	CSATLLAGGRTDTQYF	TGCAGTGCTACCCTCCTAGCGGGGGGGCGCACGGATACGCAGTATTTT
TRBV3-1	.	TRBJ2-3	17	few	CASSPSPGGFTTDTQYF	TGTGCCAGCAGCCCGTCCCCGGGGGGCTTTACCACAGATACGCAGTATTTT
TRBV7-2	.	TRBJ1-5	13	.	CASSLGQHQPQHF	TGTGCCAGCAGCTTAGGACAGCATCAGCCCCAGCATTTT
TRBV7-9	.	TRBJ1-5	14	.	CASSFGQGHQPQHF	TGTGCCAGCAGCTTCGGGCAGGGCCATCAGCCCCAGCATTTT
TRBV7-3	.	TRBJ2-1	15	once	CASSIGGSSSNEQFF	TGTGCCAGCAGCATCGGGGGCAGCTCCTCCAATGAGCAGTTCTTC
TRBV6-1	TRBD2	TRBJ2-5	13	.	CASRGGGRETQYF	TGTGCCAGCAGGGGCGGGGGACGGGAGACCCAGTACTTC
TRBV10-3	TRBD1	TRBJ2-1	14	.	CAFSERQGNNEQFF	TGTGCCTTCAGTGAGAGACAGGGAAACAATGAGCAGTTCTTC
TRBV29-1	.	TRBJ1-1	14	few	CSVEARGDNTEAFF	TGCAGCGTTGAAGCAAGGGGTGATAACACTGAAGCTTTCTTT
TRBV7-2	.	TRBJ2-7	13	few	CASGPRTSYEQYF	TGTGCCAGCGGACCCAGGACGTCCTACGAGCAGTACTTC
TRBV10-2	.	TRBJ2-7	13	once	CASSGQEFHEQYF	TGCGCCAGCAGTGGACAGGAGTTCCACGAGCAGTACTTC
TRBV20-1	.	TRBJ1-2	15	.	CSARDPDRSNYGYTF	TGCAGTGCTAGAGATCCCGACAGATCTAACTATGGCTACACCTTC